Presented here are 29 T cell receptor beta chains from one specimen sequenced in a study of Graves' ophthalmopathy and Graves' hyperthyroidism. TCR beta CDR3 regions were amplified from RNA transcripts. Following a first-round RT-PCR that used HTBI primers, a second-round multiplex PCR was carried out. Using its own MiXCR run on the multiplex PCR reads, TCRdb lists one record per CDR3 protein. The sample gives about 210,000 distinct CDR3 sequences, just under 30% of which show up once; 9.1% is in the top ten. Material for sequencing was peripheral blood. The source of these receptors is a man aged 45-65 years with Graves' ophthalmopathy.

This clonotype occurred many times. This rearrangement joins TRBV11-2 to TRBJ2-7; 7 positions match TRBD2. J gave up 0 bases and V 7 bases, and 9 bases lay outside the gene matches. This CDR3 has 15 amino acids. Per the germline V gene, CDR1 is SGHAT and CDR2 is FQNNGV. CDR3 nucleotide sequence: TGTGCCAGCACCCTAGGGGAGGGGTACTCCTACGAGCAGTACTTC. It specifies CASTLGEGYSYEQYF.

The sample holds many counts of this clonotype. The germline gene is not matched at one end of the junction; a read error may be the cause. The chain is built from TRBV7-7 and TRBJ2-5; D not certain. Germline lookup yields CDR1 SSHAT and CDR2 FNYEAQ (reference sequence). The CDR3 is 15 amino acids. CDR3 amino acids: CASSLEGSHVGTQYF. DNA of the CDR3: TGTGCTAGCAGCTTAGAAGGCAGTCATGTCGGGACCCAGTACTTC.

The genes are TRBV9 and TRBJ1-2, with D possibly TRBD1 on 6 matching bases. Germline CDR1 SGDLS, CDR2 YYNGEE. V shed 0 bases and J shed 4 bases, with 10 bases lying between them. This CDR3 contains 14 residues. CDR3 DNA sequence: TGTGCCAGCAGCGTAGACGGAGGGGGCTATGGCTACACCTTC. It encodes CASSVDGGGYGYTF.

This clonotype was detected a few times. This chain links TRBV7-2 with TRBJ2-5; 9 bases fit TRBD2. This CDR3 is 18 amino acids long. CDR1 and CDR2 from the germline V gene are SGHTA and FQGNSA. Losses at the gene ends were 0 bases for V and 1 base for J; bases not matched to a gene: 9. The CDR3 DNA follows: TGTGCCAGCAGCTTAGCGCGGGCGGGAGGGCCCTTCCAAGAGACCCAGTACTTC. Its protein product is CASSLARAGGPFQETQYF.

This clonotype was found many times. The chain has TRBV4-1 and TRBJ1-1, with TRBD1 matching over 9 bases. The CDR3 has 18 residues. Germline-derived CDR1 and CDR2 are MGHRA and YSYEKL. Germline trimming cut 1 base from V and 4 bases from J; bases unmatched to any gene: 13. For the CDR3, the DNA is TGCGCCAGCAGCCAAGCTAGAATCCCGGGACAGGGTCGCACTGAAGCTTTCTTT. This encodes CASSQARIPGQGRTEAFF.

This clonotype was detected only a few times. The genes are TRBV6-1 and TRBJ2-7; D perhaps matches TRBD2 (6 bases). V was pared by 6 bases and J by 7 bases, with 10 bases between. Germline V gene data show CDR1 as MNHNS and CDR2 as SASEGT. The CDR3 extends over 11 amino acids. The DNA of the CDR3 is TGTGCCAGCAGCCACGGGGGAGAGCAGTACTTC. Its protein is CASSHGGEQYF.

There are many counts of this clonotype. V and J are TRBV20-1 and TRBJ2-3, with 8 positions matching TRBD2. This CDR3 region has 14 residues. V gave up 6 bases and J gave up 4 bases; unmatched junction bases: 9. The germline V gene has CDR1 DFQATT and CDR2 SNEGSKA (reference sequence). CDR3 amino acids: CSALLGRAADTQYF. In DNA form, the CDR3 reads TGCAGTGCCCTGCTCGGGAGGGCCGCAGATACGCAGTATTTT.

Many counts were recorded for this clonotype. The V gene is TRBV29-1, the J gene TRBJ2-7; D might be TRBD2 (5 bases). Germline loops: CDR1 SQVTM, CDR2 ANQGSEA. V was clipped by 8 bases and J by 0 bases, with 14 bases between them. The CDR3 covers 13 residues. CDR3 amino acids: CSFAGFPSYEQYF. The CDR3 DNA reads as TGCAGCTTTGCGGGTTTCCCCTCCTACGAGCAGTACTTC.

This clonotype was counted a few times. The gene calls are TRBV28 and TRBJ2-7; TRBD1 matches at 9 bases. V was pared by 2 bases and J by 3 bases, with 5 bases of the junction left unmatched. CDR3 length equals 15 residues. The germline V gene has CDR1 MDHEN and CDR2 SYDVKM. The CDR3 DNA sequence: TGTGCCAGCAGTTTACCCGACAGGGGGTACTACGAGCAGTACTTC. Translation gives CASSLPDRGYYEQYF.

This clonotype was observed a few times. The chain uses TRBV28 and TRBJ1-1; 7 nucleotides agree with TRBD1. Trimming cost V 6 bases and J 5 bases; bases outside gene matches: 9. CDR1 is MDHEN, CDR2 SYDVKM, per germline. The CDR3 contains 14 residues. CDR3 DNA: TGTGCCAGCAGAAAGACAGGGCGCAGGACTGAAGCTTTCTTT. Translated: CASRKTGRRTEAFF.

This clonotype showed up many times. This rearrangement joins TRBV29-1 to TRBJ1-1, with D maybe TRBD1 (5 bases). V dropped 3 bases and J dropped 0 bases, with 11 bases sitting between them. Germline assignment: CDR1 SQVTM and CDR2 ANQGSEA. The CDR3 runs to 14 residues. CDR3 amino acids: CSVEFDRMNTEAFF. As DNA, the CDR3 is TGCAGCGTTGAGTTCGACAGAATGAACACTGAAGCTTTCTTT. Filled out from reference TRBV29-1 and TRBJ1-1, the complete variable domain reads SAVISQKPSRDICQRGTSLTIQCQVDSQVTMMFWYRQQPGQSLTLIATANQGSEATYESGFVIDKFPISRPNLTFSTLTVSNMSPEDSSIYLCSVEFDRMNTEAFFGQGTRLTVV.

This clonotype has a count of ten or more. The V call is TRBV7-9, the J call TRBJ2-7, with TRBD2 matching 9 bases. V lost 7 bases to trimming and J lost 0 bases; unmatched junction nucleotides: 7. CDR1 and CDR2 from the germline V gene are SEHNR and FQNEAQ (reference sequence). The length of the CDR3 is 15 residues. The CDR3 here is CASTPTSGYSYEQYF. The CDR3 nucleotides are TGTGCCAGCACTCCTACTAGCGGGTACTCCTACGAGCAGTACTTC.

Ten or more counts support this clonotype. The rearrangement uses TRBV4-3 and TRBJ2-2; D gene ambiguous. In germline, CDR1 is LGHNA, CDR2 YSLEER. There are 14 residues in the CDR3. Deletions cut 0 bases from V and 2 bases from J, with 4 bases between. The CDR3 reads CASSQDSNTGELFF. CDR3 in DNA: TGCGCCAGCAGCCAAGATAGTAACACCGGGGAGCTGTTTTTT.

Ten or more counts support this clonotype. The CDR3, as DNA: TGTGCCAGCAGCTTACGTCAGGGATCCTACGAGCAGTACTTC. Its translation is CASSLRQGSYEQYF. The chain links TRBV7-9 to TRBJ2-7; D is perhaps TRBD1 (5 bases). Trimming left V 2 bases short and J 1 base short, with 9 bases between. Germline assignment: CDR1 SEHNR and CDR2 FQNEAQ (reference sequence). The CDR3 consists of 14 residues.

The CDR3 is CASSFSAGVLGQYF. CDR3 nucleotides: TGTGCCAGCAGTTTCTCAGCGGGAGTACTGGGGCAGTACTTC. This chain connects TRBV28 to TRBJ2-7; 8 positions agree with TRBD2. The germline V gene encodes CDR1 MDHEN and CDR2 SYDVKM. V trimming: 3 bases; J trimming: 9 bases; junction bases outside the gene matches: 10. The CDR3 runs to 14 residues.

V gene TRBV7-8 combines with J gene TRBJ1-6; possible D gene TRBD1, 6 bases. Germline V lookup: CDR1 SGHVS, CDR2 FQNEAQ. Deletions cut 2 bases from V and 11 bases from J, with 13 bases between. This CDR3 region has 14 residues. The DNA for the CDR3 is TGTGCCAGCAGCTTACCGGGGGCAAGGCCACCCCTCCACTTT. This gives the protein CASSLPGARPPLHF.

This clonotype was found many times. This sequence joins TRBV11-2 and TRBJ2-4, with 8 bases aligning to TRBD2. The germline CDR1 and CDR2 sequences are SGHAT and FQNNGV. The CDR3 is 16 residues long. The V and J ends lost 5 bases and 3 bases, in that order; junction bases with no gene match: 9. The DNA of the CDR3 is TGTGCCAGCAGCCCCGGGGGGGAGTACGTCAAAAACATTCAGTACTTC. This sequence encodes CASSPGGEYVKNIQYF.

This clonotype was recorded at least ten times. V usage is TRBV11-2 and J usage is TRBJ1-1; D ambiguous. This CDR3 is built from 14 residues. Germline V gives CDR1 SGHAT, CDR2 FQNNGV. Between the trimmed V and J ends, which lost 5 bases and 5 bases, there was a span of 15 bases. The CDR3 DNA reads as TGTGCCAGCAGCCAAGGTCCTGGGCGGACTGAAGCTTTCTTT. This codes for CASSQGPGRTEAFF.

The chain couples TRBV6-1 to TRBJ1-2, with D possibly TRBD1 on 6 matching bases. Trimming shortened V by 3 bases and J by 7 bases, and 12 bases separated the two germline ends. The CDR3 extends over 13 amino acids. CDR1 is MNHNS and CDR2 is SASEGT in the germline V gene. CDR3 nucleotides: TGTGCCAGCAGTGAGGACAGTATCTTTGGCTACACCTTC. Its translation: CASSEDSIFGYTF.

This clonotype has a count of ten or more. This rearrangement joins TRBV11-2 to TRBJ1-1, with 8 positions matching TRBD1. CDR3 length equals 15 residues. Per germline, CDR1 SGHAT and CDR2 FQNNGV. Trimming removed 5 bases from V and 3 bases from J; junction bases left unmatched: 8. In DNA form, the CDR3 reads TGTGCCAGCAGCCCTTCAGGGGGCGCGGACACTGAAGCTTTCTTT. Residues: CASSPSGGADTEAFF.

Many counts were recorded for this clonotype. This chain connects TRBV5-1 to TRBJ2-7; D gene unclear. The CDR3 contains 14 residues. Trimming removed 0 bases at V and 0 bases at J, with 7 bases between. Germline CDR1 reads SGHRS; CDR2 reads YFSETQ. This CDR3 reads CASSLGHISYEQYF. For the CDR3, the DNA is TGCGCCAGCAGCTTGGGACATATCTCCTACGAGCAGTACTTC.

J is TRBJ1-1 and V is TRBV12-3 or TRBV12-4; D possibly corresponds to TRBD1 (6 bases). The ends were cut back, 1 base at V and 2 bases at J, with 11 bases in the middle. CDR3 length: 15 amino acids. CDR3 nucleotides: TGTGCCAGCAGTTTAGAGCCCAGGGGAAACACTGAAGCTTTCTTT. This translates into CASSLEPRGNTEAFF.

The V and J genes are TRBV28 and TRBJ1-1; 10 nucleotides agree with TRBD1. There are 18 residues in the CDR3. Germline V gene sequence: CDR1 MDHEN, CDR2 SYDVKM. V shed 6 bases, J shed 4 bases, and the junction held 17 bases outside the gene matches. CDR3 sequence: CASSHQGQGPPRGTEAFF. The CDR3, as DNA: TGTGCCAGCAGCCATCAGGGACAGGGGCCCCCACGTGGCACTGAAGCTTTCTTT.

This clonotype has ten or more counts. The chain employs TRBV28 and TRBJ2-5; tentatively, D is TRBD1 (7 bases). The CDR3 totals 15 residues. Per the germline V gene, CDR1 is MDHEN and CDR2 is SYDVKM. V was shortened by 2 bases and J by 4 bases, with 14 bases between the two germline ends. Written as DNA, the CDR3 is TGTGCCAGCAGTTTAACAGGGGTCGGGGGAGAGACCCAGTACTTC. Encoded protein: CASSLTGVGGETQYF.

Only one count was recorded for this clonotype. The CDR3 nucleotides are TGTGCCAGCAGCTCGCGGACAGGCCCCAATCAGCCCCAGCATTTT. As protein: CASSSRTGPNQPQHF. The chain employs TRBV7-2 and TRBJ1-5, with 7 bases fitting TRBD1. J gave up 3 bases and V 4 bases, and 6 bases lay outside the gene matches. In germline, CDR1 is SGHTA, CDR2 FQGNSA. This CDR3 is built from 15 residues.

This clonotype was seen ten or more times. V is TRBV19 and J is TRBJ2-3, with TRBD1 matching 7 bases. The CDR3 is made up of 15 amino acids. In germline, CDR1 is LNHDA, CDR2 SQIVND (reference sequence). V dropped 3 bases and J dropped 2; count of bases not matched to a gene: 5. The CDR3 region has the DNA TGTGCCAGTAGTATTGGGACAGAGACCACAGATACGCAGTATTTT. This codes for CASSIGTETTDTQYF. Looking up the rest from reference TRBV19 and TRBJ2-3 gives the full variable domain: DGGITQSPKYLFRKEGQNVTLSCEQNLNHDAMYWYRQDPGQGLRLIYYSQIVNDFQKGDIAEGYSVSREKKESFPLTVTSAQKNPTAFYLCASSIGTETTDTQYFGPGTRLTVL.

A note on this clonotype: The final CDR3 position lacks the conserved phenylalanine or tryptophan, pointing to a likely read error. It is unclear where the CDR3 begins or ends on the DNA, so no DNA is shown, and the CDR3 is as TCRdb lists it. The chain links TRBV12-3 or TRBV12-4 to TRBJ2-7; no check of the table's D call, TRBD2, against the DNA was made. Termini included, the CDR3 measures 11 amino acids. The CDR3 is CASSFDFGLAG.

The chain has TRBV20-1 and TRBJ1-5; D might be TRBD1 (5 bases). Germline CDR1 is DFQATT and CDR2 is SNEGSKA (reference sequence). This CDR3 spans 13 amino acids. Between the trimmed V and J ends, which lost 2 bases and 4 bases, there was a span of 9 bases. The CDR3 sequence: CSARRDGNQPQHF. CDR3 DNA: TGCAGTGCTAGAAGGGACGGTAATCAGCCCCAGCATTTT.

The sample holds many counts of this clonotype. J is TRBJ1-5 and V is TRBV5-1, with 9 positions matching TRBD1. The length of the CDR3 is 16 residues. The J segment lost 5 bases and the V segment lost 0 bases, leaving 6 bases of the junction unmatched. Germline V lookup: CDR1 SGHRS, CDR2 YFSETQ. DNA of the CDR3: TGCGCCAGCAGCTTGGACGGGACAGGGAGCGATCAGCCCCAGCATTTT. This encodes CASSLDGTGSDQPQHF.